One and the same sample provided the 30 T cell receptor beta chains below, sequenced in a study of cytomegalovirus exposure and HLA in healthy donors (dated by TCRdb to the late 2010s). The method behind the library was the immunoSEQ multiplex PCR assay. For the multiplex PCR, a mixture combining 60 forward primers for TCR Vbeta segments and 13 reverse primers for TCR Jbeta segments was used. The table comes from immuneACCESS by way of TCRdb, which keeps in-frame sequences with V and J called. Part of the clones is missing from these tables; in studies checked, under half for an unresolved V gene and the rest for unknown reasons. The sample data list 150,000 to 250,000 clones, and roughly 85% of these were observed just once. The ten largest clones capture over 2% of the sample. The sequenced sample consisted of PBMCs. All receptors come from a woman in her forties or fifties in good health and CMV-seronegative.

CDR3 in DNA: TGTGCCAGCAGCCCACAGGCACCGGAGCAGTTCTTC. This gives the protein CASSPQAPEQFF. This chain links TRBV7-9 with TRBJ2-1; D is perhaps TRBD1 (5 bases). V was pared by 5 bases and J by 10 bases, with 12 bases between. The CDR3 sequence is 12 residues long. Germline CDR1 reads SEHNR; CDR2 reads FQNEAQ (reference sequence).

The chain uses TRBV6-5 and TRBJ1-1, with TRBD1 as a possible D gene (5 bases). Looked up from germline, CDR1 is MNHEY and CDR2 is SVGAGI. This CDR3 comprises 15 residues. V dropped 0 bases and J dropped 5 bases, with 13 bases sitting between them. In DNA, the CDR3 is TGTGCCAGCAGTTACTCGCGGGGCCCGTCAACTGAAGCTTTCTTT. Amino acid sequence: CASSYSRGPSTEAFF.

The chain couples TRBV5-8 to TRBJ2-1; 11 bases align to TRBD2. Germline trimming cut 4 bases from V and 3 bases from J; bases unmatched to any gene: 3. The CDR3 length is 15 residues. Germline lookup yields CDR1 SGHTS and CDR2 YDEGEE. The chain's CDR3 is CASSTGTSGYNEQFF. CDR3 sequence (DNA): TGTGCCAGCAGCACCGGGACTAGCGGCTACAATGAGCAGTTCTTC.

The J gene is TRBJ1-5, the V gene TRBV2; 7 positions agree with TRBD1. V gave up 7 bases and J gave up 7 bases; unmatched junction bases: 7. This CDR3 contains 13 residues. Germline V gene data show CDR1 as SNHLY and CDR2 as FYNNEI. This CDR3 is CASILDRDQPQHF. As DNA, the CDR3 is TGTGCCAGCATTCTAGACAGGGACCAGCCCCAGCATTTT.

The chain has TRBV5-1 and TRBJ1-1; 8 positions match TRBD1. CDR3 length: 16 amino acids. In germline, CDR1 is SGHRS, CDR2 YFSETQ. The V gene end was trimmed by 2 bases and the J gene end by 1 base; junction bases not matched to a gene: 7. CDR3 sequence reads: CASSLRQGRTNTEAFF. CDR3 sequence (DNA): TGCGCCAGCAGCTTAAGACAGGGGAGGACGAACACTGAAGCTTTCTTT.

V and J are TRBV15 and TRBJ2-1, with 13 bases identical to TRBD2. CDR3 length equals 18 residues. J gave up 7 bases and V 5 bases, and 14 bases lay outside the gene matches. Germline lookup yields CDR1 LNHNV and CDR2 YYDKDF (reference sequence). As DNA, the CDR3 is TGTGCCACCAGCGAGACTAGCGGGAGGCCCCGGGGGAAGAATGAGCAGTTCTTC. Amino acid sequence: CATSETSGRPRGKNEQFF.

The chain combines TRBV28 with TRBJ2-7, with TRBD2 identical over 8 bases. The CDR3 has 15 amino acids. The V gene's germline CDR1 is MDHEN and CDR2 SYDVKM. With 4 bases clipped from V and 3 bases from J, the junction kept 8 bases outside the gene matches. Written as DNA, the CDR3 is TGTGCCAGCAGTTCCGCGGGTAGCGGGAACTACGAGCAGTACTTC. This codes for CASSSAGSGNYEQYF.

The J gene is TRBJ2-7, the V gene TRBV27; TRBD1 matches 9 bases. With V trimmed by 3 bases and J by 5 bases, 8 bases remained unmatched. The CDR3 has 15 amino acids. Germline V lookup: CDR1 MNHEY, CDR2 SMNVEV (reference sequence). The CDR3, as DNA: TGTGCCAGCAGTTTGTCCCCTGGGACAGGGAACGAGCAGTACTTC. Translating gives CASSLSPGTGNEQYF.

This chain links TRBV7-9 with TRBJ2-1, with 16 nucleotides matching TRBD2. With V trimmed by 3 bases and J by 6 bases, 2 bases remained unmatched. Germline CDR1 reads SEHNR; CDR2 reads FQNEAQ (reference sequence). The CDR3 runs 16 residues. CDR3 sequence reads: CASSLGLAGGINEQFF. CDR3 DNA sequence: TGTGCCAGCAGCTTGGGACTAGCGGGAGGGATCAATGAGCAGTTCTTC.

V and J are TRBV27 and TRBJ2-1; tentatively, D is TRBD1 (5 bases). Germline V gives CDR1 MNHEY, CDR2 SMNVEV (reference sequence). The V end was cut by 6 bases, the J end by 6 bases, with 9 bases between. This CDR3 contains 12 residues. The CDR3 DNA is TGTGCCAGCAGCCAGGGCTCCAATGAGCAGTTCTTC. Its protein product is CASSQGSNEQFF.

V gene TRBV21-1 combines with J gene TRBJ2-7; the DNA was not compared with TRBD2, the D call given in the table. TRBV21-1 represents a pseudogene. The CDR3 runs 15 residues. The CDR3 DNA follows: TGTGCCAGCAGCACCCCCGGGACTAGCGTTTACGAGCAGTACTTC. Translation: CASSTPGTSVYEQYF.

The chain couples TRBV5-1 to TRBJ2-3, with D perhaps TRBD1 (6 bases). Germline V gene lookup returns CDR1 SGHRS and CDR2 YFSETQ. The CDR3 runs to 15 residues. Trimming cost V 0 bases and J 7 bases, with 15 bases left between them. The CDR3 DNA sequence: TGCGCCAGCAGCTTGGGGGGGACAATCTCGAATACGCAGTATTTT. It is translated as CASSLGGTISNTQYF.

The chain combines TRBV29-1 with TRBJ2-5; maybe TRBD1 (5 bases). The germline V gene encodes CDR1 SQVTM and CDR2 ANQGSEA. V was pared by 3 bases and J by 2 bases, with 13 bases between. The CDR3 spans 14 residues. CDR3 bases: TGCAGCGTTGAGGGGTTAGGGGATCAAGAGACCCAGTACTTC. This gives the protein CSVEGLGDQETQYF.

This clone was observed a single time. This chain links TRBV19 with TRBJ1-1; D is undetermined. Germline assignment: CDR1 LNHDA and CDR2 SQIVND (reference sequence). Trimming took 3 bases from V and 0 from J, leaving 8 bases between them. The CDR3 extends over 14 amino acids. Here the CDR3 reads CASSMLSVNTEAFF. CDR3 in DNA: TGTGCCAGTAGTATGTTATCGGTGAACACTGAAGCTTTCTTT.

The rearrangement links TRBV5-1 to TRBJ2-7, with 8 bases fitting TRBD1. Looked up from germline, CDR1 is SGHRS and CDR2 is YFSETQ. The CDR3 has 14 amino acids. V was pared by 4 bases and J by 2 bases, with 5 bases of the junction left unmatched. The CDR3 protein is CASSRTGNAYEQYF. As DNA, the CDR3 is TGCGCCAGCAGCCGGACAGGGAACGCCTACGAGCAGTACTTC. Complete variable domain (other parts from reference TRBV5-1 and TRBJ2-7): KAGVTQTPRYLIKTRGQQVTLSCSPISGHRSVSWYQQTPGQGLQFLFEYFSETQRNKGNFPGRFSGRQFSNSRSEMNVSTLELGDSALYLCASSRTGNAYEQYFGPGTRLTVT.

As DNA, the CDR3 is TGTGCCAGCAGTTCTATTGGGACAGGGTCTCAGCCCCAGCATTTT. Encoded protein: CASSSIGTGSQPQHF. J is TRBJ1-5 and V is TRBV2; TRBD1 matches 9 bases. CDR1 and CDR2 (germline): SNHLY, FYNNEI. CDR3 length equals 15 residues. With V trimmed by 5 bases and J by 6 bases, 8 bases remained unmatched.

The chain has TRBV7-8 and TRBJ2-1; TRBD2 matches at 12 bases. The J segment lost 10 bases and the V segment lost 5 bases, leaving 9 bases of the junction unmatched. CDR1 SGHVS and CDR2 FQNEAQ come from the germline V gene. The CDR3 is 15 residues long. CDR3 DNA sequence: TGTGCCAGCAGCCCCGGGACTAGCGGGTCCGGGGAGCAGTTCTTC. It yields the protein CASSPGTSGSGEQFF.

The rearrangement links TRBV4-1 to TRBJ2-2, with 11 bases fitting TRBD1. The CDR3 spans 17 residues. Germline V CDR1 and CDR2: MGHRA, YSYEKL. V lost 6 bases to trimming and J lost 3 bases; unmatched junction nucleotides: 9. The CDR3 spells CASSPGTGGPDTGELFF. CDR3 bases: TGCGCCAGCAGTCCCGGGACAGGGGGACCCGACACCGGGGAGCTGTTTTTT.

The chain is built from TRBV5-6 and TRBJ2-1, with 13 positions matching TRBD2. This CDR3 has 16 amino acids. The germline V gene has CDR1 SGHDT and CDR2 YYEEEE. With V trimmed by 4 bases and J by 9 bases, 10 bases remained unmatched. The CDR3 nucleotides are TGTGCCAGCAGCAACAAGGGCGGACTAGCGGGAGTTGAGCAGTTCTTC. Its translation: CASSNKGGLAGVEQFF.

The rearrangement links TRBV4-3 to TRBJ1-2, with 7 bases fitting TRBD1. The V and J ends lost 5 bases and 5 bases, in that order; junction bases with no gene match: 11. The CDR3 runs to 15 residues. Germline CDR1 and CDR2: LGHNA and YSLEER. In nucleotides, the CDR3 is TGCGCCAGCAGCACCCGACAGGGTTCGACTTATGGCTACACCTTC. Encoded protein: CASSTRQGSTYGYTF.

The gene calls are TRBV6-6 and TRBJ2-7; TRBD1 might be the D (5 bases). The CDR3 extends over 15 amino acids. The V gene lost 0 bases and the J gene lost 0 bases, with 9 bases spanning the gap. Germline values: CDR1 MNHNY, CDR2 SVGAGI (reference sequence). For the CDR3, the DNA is TGTGCCAGCAGTTACTCTGACAGATACTCCTACGAGCAGTACTTC. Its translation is CASSYSDRYSYEQYF.

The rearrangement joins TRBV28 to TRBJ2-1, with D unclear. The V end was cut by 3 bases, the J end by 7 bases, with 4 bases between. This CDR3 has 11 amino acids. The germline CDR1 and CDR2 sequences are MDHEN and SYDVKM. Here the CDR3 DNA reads TGTGCCAGCAGTTTTATAAATGAGCAGTTCTTC. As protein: CASSFINEQFF.

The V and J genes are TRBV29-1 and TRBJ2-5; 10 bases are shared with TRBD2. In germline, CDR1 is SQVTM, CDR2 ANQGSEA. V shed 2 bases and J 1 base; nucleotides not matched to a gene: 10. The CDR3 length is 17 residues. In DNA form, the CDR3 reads TGCAGCGTTGAAAGGTTCGGGACTAGCGATATCCAAGAGACCCAGTACTTC. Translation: CSVERFGTSDIQETQYF.

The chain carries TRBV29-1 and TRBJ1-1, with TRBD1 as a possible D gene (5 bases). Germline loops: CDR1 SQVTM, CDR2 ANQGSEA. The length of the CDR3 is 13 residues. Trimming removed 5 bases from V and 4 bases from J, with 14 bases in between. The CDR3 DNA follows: TGCAGCGTTAAGGGGAGGGGATTCACTGAAGCTTTCTTT. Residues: CSVKGRGFTEAFF.

The CDR3 region has the DNA TGTGCCAGCAGGGTCCCCGGGGGGAGCTCCTACGAGCAGTACTTC. Translation: CASRVPGGSSYEQYF. The gene calls are TRBV6-1 and TRBJ2-7, with 7 bases that match TRBD2. Germline CDR1 MNHNS, CDR2 SASEGT. The CDR3 has 15 residues. The V and J ends lost 6 bases and 0 bases, in that order; junction bases with no gene match: 8.

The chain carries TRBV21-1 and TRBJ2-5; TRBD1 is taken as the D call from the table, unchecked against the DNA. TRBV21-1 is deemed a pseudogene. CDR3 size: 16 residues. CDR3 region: CASSGRDRGINETQYF. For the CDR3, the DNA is TGTGCCAGCAGCGGGAGGGACAGGGGTATTAATGAGACCCAGTACTTC.

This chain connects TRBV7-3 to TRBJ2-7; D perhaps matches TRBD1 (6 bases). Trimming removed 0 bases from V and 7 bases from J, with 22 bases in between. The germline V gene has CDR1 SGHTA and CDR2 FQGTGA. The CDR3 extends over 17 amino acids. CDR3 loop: CASSLTPIQGGVEEQYF. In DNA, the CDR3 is TGTGCCAGCAGCTTAACGCCGATTCAAGGGGGAGTTGAAGAGCAGTACTTC.

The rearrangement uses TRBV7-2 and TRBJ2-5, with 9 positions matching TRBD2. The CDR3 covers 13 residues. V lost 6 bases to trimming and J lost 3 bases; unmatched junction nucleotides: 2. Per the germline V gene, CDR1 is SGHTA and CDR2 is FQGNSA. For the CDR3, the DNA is TGTGCCAGCAGGACTAGCGGAGAAGAGACCCAGTACTTC. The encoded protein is CASRTSGEETQYF.

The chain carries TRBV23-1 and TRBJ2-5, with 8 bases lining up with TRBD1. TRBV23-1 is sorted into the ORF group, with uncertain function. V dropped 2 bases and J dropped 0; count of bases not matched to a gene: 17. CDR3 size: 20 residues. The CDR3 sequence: CASSQNHPGQVIEYQETQYF. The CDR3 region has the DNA TGCGCCAGCAGTCAAAACCACCCGGGACAGGTTATTGAGTACCAAGAGACCCAGTACTTC.

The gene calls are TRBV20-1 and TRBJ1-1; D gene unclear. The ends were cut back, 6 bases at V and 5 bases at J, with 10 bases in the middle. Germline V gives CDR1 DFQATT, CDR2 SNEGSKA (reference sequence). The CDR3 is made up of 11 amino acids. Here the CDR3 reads CSAMSGTEAFF. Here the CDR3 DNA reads TGCAGTGCCATGAGCGGTACTGAAGCTTTCTTT.